The TCR beta chain described here comes from a study of T cells expressing NK-cell markers. Overall study: Investigators obtained TCR beta repertoires from sorted CD3+CD56+NKG2C+, CD3+CD56+NKG2C- and CD3+CD56-NKG2C+ T cells. The sequencing cohort of eight donors included seven HCMV-seropositive individuals and one seronegative individual. Study findings and constraints: Of the CD8+ T cell pool in 6 or 7 donors, roughly 1.0-7.5% was accounted for by dominant NKG2C+ clonotypes. Uncertainty persisted over the HCMV specificity of expanded NKG2C+ T cell clones.

The CDR3 extends over 13 amino acids. Germline CDR1 and CDR2: SEHNR and FQNEAQ (reference sequence). A remark on this clonotype: Its antigen is not identified.

No DNA is given; TCRdb re-called the 5' RACE reads and lists each CDR3 protein once. The specimen's table records a few hundred thousand distinct CDR3 sequences. Sequencing input: blood T cells: a sorted CD56 or NKG2C T cell subset, CD4+ or CD8+ T cells, or bulk PBMC T cells (not recorded which). The receptor comes from a woman in her forties or fifties in good health. The chain has TRBV7-9 and TRBJ1-2; TCRdb's assignment of TRBD1 cannot be checked, as there is no DNA. CDR3: CASSLAHGQNNTF.